Given below is one TCR beta chain in context. A much larger clone lies one base from this, so it may be a read error. The CDR3 totals 15 residues. Per the germline V gene, CDR1 is MNHEY and CDR2 is SVGEGT. The data originate from a study of CD8 T cells in ankylosing spondylitis. Quantitative 5'-RACE with molecular barcodes produced the TCR beta libraries. MiXCR, run by TCRdb on the 5' RACE reads, gives a single entry per CDR3 protein. The table lists around 180,000 distinct CDR3 sequences, around 13% of them singletons. The specimen was blood, either unsorted or a sorted T cell fraction (not recorded which). The sequence derives from a female donor with ankylosing spondylitis or in good health (not recorded which). This chain connects TRBV6-2 or TRBV6-3 to TRBJ2-3, with 8 bases fitting TRBD2. CDR3 region: CTSSINPGGADTQYF. For the CDR3, the DNA is TGTACCAGCAGTATTAATCCCGGGGGGGCAGATACGCAGTATTTT.